The 18 T cell receptor beta chains listed next were all sequenced from one sample in a study of T cells in Graves' hyperthyroidism and ophthalmopathy. TCR beta CDR3 regions were amplified from RNA transcripts. Carried out on the TCR CDR3, a first-round RT-PCR used the HTBI primer set. TCRdb processed the multiplex PCR reads anew with MiXCR; each CDR3 protein has one entry. This table has some 150,000 distinct CDR3 sequences, over 20% appearing once. The sample was blood. These TCRs come from a woman aged 45-60 years with Graves' hyperthyroidism that later progressed to Graves' ophthalmopathy.

There are a few counts of this clonotype. V gene TRBV6-1 combines with J gene TRBJ2-7; a weak D match, TRBD2 (5 bases). The V and J ends lost 6 bases and 6 bases respectively, with 18 bases between them. From germline, CDR1 is MNHNS and CDR2 SASEGT. CDR3 length: 14 residues. CDR3 protein: CASSVEISDFEQYF. The CDR3 DNA follows: TGTGCCAGCAGCGTGGAGATTAGCGATTTCGAGCAGTACTTC.

This clonotype was counted ten times or more. This rearrangement joins TRBV30 to TRBJ1-4, with TRBD1 matching 9 bases. Germline V CDR1 and CDR2: GTSNPN, SVGIG (reference sequence). Trimming cost V 0 bases and J 8 bases; bases outside gene matches: 4. The CDR3 is 14 residues long. The CDR3 DNA sequence: TGTGCCTGGAGTGTACAGGGGGCGCGAGAAAAACTGTTTTTT. Protein product: CAWSVQGAREKLFF.

This clonotype was counted at least ten times. J is TRBJ1-1 and V is TRBV29-1; possible D gene TRBD1, 6 bases. CDR3 length: 11 residues. With 7 bases removed from V and 5 bases from J, the gap between germline ends came to 11 bases. Per the germline V gene, CDR1 is SQVTM and CDR2 is ANQGSEA. The CDR3 loop is CSGSQGTEAFF. The CDR3 DNA is TGCAGCGGTTCACAGGGAACTGAAGCTTTCTTT.

This clonotype has a count of ten or more. The V and J genes are TRBV18 and TRBJ2-6; 7 nucleotides line up with TRBD1. Germline V CDR1 and CDR2: KGHSH, LQKENI. J gave up 2 bases and V 4 bases, and 8 bases lay outside the gene matches. The CDR3 has 17 amino acids. CDR3 in DNA: TGTGCCAGCTCACTGAGGGGGCGCGACGCTGGGGCCAACGTCCTGACTTTC. Residues: CASSLRGRDAGANVLTF.

Ten or more counts support this clonotype. The CDR3 sequence is CATSTNTGNQPQHF. CDR3 in DNA: TGTGCCACCAGCACCAATACAGGGAATCAGCCCCAGCATTTT. V gene TRBV15 combines with J gene TRBJ1-5, with TRBD1 as a possible D gene (6 bases). From germline, CDR1 is LNHNV and CDR2 YYDKDF (reference sequence). The CDR3 is 14 residues long. Trimming pared 4 bases from V and 4 bases from J, leaving 11 bases between.

This clonotype showed up many times. CDR3 coding DNA: TGTGCCAGCAGTTTCGACAGGGTGGAGGACGAGCAGTACTTC. Its protein product is CASSFDRVEDEQYF. The V gene is TRBV12-3 or TRBV12-4, the J gene TRBJ2-7; 7 bases agree with TRBD1. This CDR3 region has 14 residues. The V and J ends lost 3 bases and 5 bases, in that order; junction bases with no gene match: 7.

This clonotype was counted at least ten times. The gene calls are TRBV19 and TRBJ1-1; possible D gene TRBD1, 6 bases. V was trimmed by 3 bases and J by 5 bases, leaving 16 bases between them. The CDR3 is 15 residues long. The V gene's germline CDR1 is LNHDA and CDR2 SQIVND (reference sequence). For the CDR3, the DNA is TGTGCCAGTAGTATGGGGGCAGGGTGGGGGACTGAAGCTTTCTTT. Amino acids: CASSMGAGWGTEAFF.

This clonotype was picked up many times. The chain recombines TRBV28 with TRBJ2-7; tentative D call: TRBD2 (6 bases). V was pared by 3 bases and J by 4 bases, with 13 bases between. CDR3 length: 14 amino acids. Per the germline V gene, CDR1 is MDHEN and CDR2 is SYDVKM. For the CDR3, the DNA is TGTGCCAGCAGTTTCGGGGGAGCGAAGTACGAGCAGTACTTC. It encodes CASSFGGAKYEQYF.

This clonotype was recorded a few times. V is TRBV19 and J is TRBJ2-1; D possibly matches TRBD1 or TRBD2 (5 bases each). Germline CDR1 LNHDA, CDR2 SQIVND (reference sequence). The CDR3 contains 13 residues. Trimming took 7 bases from V and 7 from J, leaving 14 bases between them. The CDR3 loop reads CASTLPGLNEQFF. CDR3 bases: TGTGCCAGTACCCTCCCGGGGCTGAATGAGCAGTTCTTC.

This chain connects TRBV19 to TRBJ1-2; D is uncertain. V lost 7 bases, J lost 0 bases, and 12 bases lay in between. The CDR3 loop spans 14 amino acids. Germline loops: CDR1 LNHDA, CDR2 SQIVND (reference sequence). The CDR3 nucleotides read TGTGCCAGTACGGACGGTCGTGCTAACTATGGCTACACCTTC. This gives the protein CASTDGRANYGYTF. The full variable domain, with the rest looked up from reference TRBV19 and TRBJ1-2, is DGGITQSPKYLFRKEGQNVTLSCEQNLNHDAMYWYRQDPGQGLRLIYYSQIVNDFQKGDIAEGYSVSREKKESFPLTVTSAQKNPTAFYLCASTDGRANYGYTFGSGTRLTVV.

V and J are TRBV10-3 and TRBJ2-7, with 16 bases identical to TRBD2. This CDR3 has 19 residues. J was trimmed by 3 bases and V by 0 bases; bases with no gene match: 8. The germline gives CDR1 ENHRY, CDR2 SYGVKD. DNA for the CDR3: TGTGCCATCAGTGAGTCCGGGACTAGCGGGAGGGATATAAACTACGAGCAGTACTTC. Its protein is CAISESGTSGRDINYEQYF.

This clonotype was seen ten or more times. This chain's CDR3 is CASRRENAPNEKLFF. The CDR3 bases are TGTGCCAGCAGAAGAGAGAATGCACCTAATGAAAAACTGTTTTTT. This chain connects TRBV2 to TRBJ1-4, with D hard to call. Looked up from germline, CDR1 is SNHLY and CDR2 is FYNNEI. V was pared by 6 bases and J by 3 bases, with 14 bases between. This CDR3 has 15 residues.

At least ten counts were recorded for this clonotype. CDR3 region: CASGRETYEQYF. DNA for the CDR3: TGTGCCAGCGGCCGGGAGACCTACGAGCAGTACTTC. This chain links TRBV11-2 with TRBJ2-7, with D maybe TRBD2 (6 bases). With 8 bases removed from V and 2 bases from J, the gap between germline ends came to 10 bases. Germline loops: CDR1 SGHAT, CDR2 FQNNGV. The CDR3 runs 12 residues.

This clonotype was observed a handful of times. This chain links TRBV7-9 with TRBJ2-7, with D tentatively TRBD2 (5 bases). The CDR3 loop spans 13 amino acids. V was pared by 1 base and J by 7 bases, with 11 bases between. The V gene's germline CDR1 is SEHNR and CDR2 FQNEAQ (reference sequence). The CDR3 spells CASSLDRPGEQYF. The CDR3 nucleotides are TGTGCCAGCAGCTTAGATAGACCGGGGGAGCAGTACTTC.

Concerning this clonotype: An end of the junction differs from the germline gene, which may be a read error. The V and J genes are TRBV11-2 and TRBJ1-6, with D perhaps TRBD1 (6 bases). Germline V gene data show CDR1 as SGHAT and CDR2 as FQNNGV. The CDR3 has 14 residues. The CDR3 sequence is CGSSMTGFGSPLHF. Written as DNA, the CDR3 is TGTGGCAGCAGCATGACAGGCTTTGGTTCACCCCTCCACTTT.

This clonotype has a count of ten or more. The rearrangement uses TRBV2 and TRBJ1-1; no clear D. The germline gives CDR1 SNHLY, CDR2 FYNNEI. This CDR3 contains 13 residues. V shed 7 bases and J shed 1 base, with 10 bases lying between them. CDR3 coding DNA: TGTGCCAGCACCGGGGTCAGGAACACTGAAGCTTTCTTT. This translates into CASTGVRNTEAFF.

The rearrangement links TRBV29-1 to TRBJ1-2, with D perhaps TRBD1 (6 bases). CDR3 length equals 12 residues. V was cut by 4 bases and J by 14 bases, with 20 bases left in between. Germline values: CDR1 SQVTM, CDR2 ANQGSEA. The chain's CDR3 is CSVAGVQGRGTF. The DNA for the CDR3 is TGCAGCGTTGCCGGTGTCCAGGGGCGAGGGACCTTC.

The chain has TRBV7-8 and TRBJ1-1, with D maybe TRBD1 (5 bases). The CDR3 spans 16 residues. The V gene's germline CDR1 is SGHVS and CDR2 FQNEAQ. V was shortened by 1 base and J by 4 bases, with 16 bases between the two germline ends. CDR3 amino acids: CASSLGSGGFLTEAFF. DNA of the CDR3: TGTGCCAGCAGCTTAGGTTCGGGGGGGTTCCTCACTGAAGCTTTCTTT.